Below, 12 T cell receptor beta chains from the same sample are listed, as sequenced in a study of blood T cells in healthy people across ages. Next came a second PCR, run for 7 to 11 cycles, which used a sample-barcoded 5' primer along with a J-beta primer mix. A single record per CDR3 protein comes from TCRdb applying MiXCR to the 5' RACE reads. The sample shows around 790,000 distinct CDR3 sequences, more than 40% of them seen only once. The specimen was blood. Receptors were obtained from a man in his fifties or sixties in good health.

This clonotype was recorded a few times. The chain couples TRBV28 to TRBJ2-1; possible D gene TRBD1, 6 bases. The germline gives CDR1 MDHEN, CDR2 SYDVKM. This CDR3 spans 16 amino acids. Deletions cut 6 bases from V and 0 bases from J, with 15 bases between. DNA of the CDR3: TGTGCCAGCAGCGGAACAGGGTCCCCCTCCTACAATGAGCAGTTCTTC. Translation: CASSGTGSPSYNEQFF.

This clonotype was detected ten times or more. A much larger clone lies a single base off, so this may be a read error. The chain is built from TRBV5-1 and TRBJ2-5; possible D gene TRBD2, 5 bases. This CDR3 contains 14 residues. The germline V gene encodes CDR1 SGHRS and CDR2 YFSETQ. V was pared by 4 bases and J by 11 bases, with 21 bases between. The CDR3 is CASSEGYSGDEQYF. The CDR3 coding sequence is TGCGCCAGCAGCGAGGGCTACTCCGGGGATGAGCAGTACTTC.

The chain joins TRBV20-1 to TRBJ2-1; 9 bases line up with TRBD1. Germline V gene lookup returns CDR1 DFQATT and CDR2 SNEGSKA (reference sequence). The CDR3 runs 14 residues. The V and J ends lost 6 bases and 5 bases, in that order; junction bases with no gene match: 8. The CDR3 nucleotides read TGCAGTGCGCAACGGGGGACAGGGAACAATGAGCAGTTCTTC. Translation gives CSAQRGTGNNEQFF.

CDR3 DNA sequence: TGTGCCAGCAGTGAAGGACAGCACACAGATACGCAGTATTTT. As protein: CASSEGQHTDTQYF. V usage is TRBV6-1 and J usage is TRBJ2-3, with D possibly TRBD1 on 5 matching bases. The germline CDR1 and CDR2 sequences are MNHNS and SASEGT. This CDR3 is built from 14 residues. Trimming removed 1 base from V and 2 bases from J, with 7 bases in between.

This chain joins TRBV7-9 and TRBJ1-6; no definite D call. V lost 1 base, J lost 8 bases, and 12 bases lay in between. Germline lookup yields CDR1 SEHNR and CDR2 FQNEAQ (reference sequence). The CDR3 contains 15 residues. CDR3 DNA: TGTGCCAGCAGCTTAGGACACGGGTACGATTCACCCCTCCACTTT. Protein product: CASSLGHGYDSPLHF.

This chain uses TRBV11-2 with TRBJ2-5; possible D gene TRBD2, 6 bases. Germline CDR1 is SGHAT and CDR2 is FQNNGV. Trimming removed 5 bases at V and 0 bases at J, with 10 bases between. The CDR3 runs to 14 residues. This CDR3 is CASSGGTNQETQYF. In nucleotides, the CDR3 is TGTGCCAGCAGCGGGGGGACCAACCAAGAGACCCAGTACTTC.

This clonotype showed up just a few times. This chain connects TRBV5-5 to TRBJ2-4, with a weak D call TRBD1 (7 bases). Germline CDR1 is SGHKS and CDR2 is YYEKEE (reference sequence). CDR3 length: 18 residues. V was clipped by 0 bases and J by 1 base, with 17 bases between them. The CDR3, as DNA: TGTGCCAGCAGCTTGGGGTCCGACAGGGCGGGGGCCAAAAACATTCAGTACTTC. Amino acid sequence: CASSLGSDRAGAKNIQYF.

The chain joins TRBV5-5 to TRBJ1-2, with D possibly matching TRBD1 (5 bases). Trimming pared 3 bases from V and 8 bases from J, leaving 14 bases between. Germline CDR1 SGHKS, CDR2 YYEKEE (reference sequence). CDR3 length equals 13 residues. The CDR3 nucleotides read TGTGCCAGCAGCTCCATCGGTCAGGGAGGCTACACCTTC. Translation gives CASSSIGQGGYTF. Looking up the rest from reference TRBV5-5 and TRBJ1-2 gives the full variable domain: DAGVTQSPTHLIKTRGQQVTLRCSPISGHKSVSWYQQVLGQGPQFIFQYYEKEERGRGNFPDRFSARQFPNYSSELNVNALLLGDSALYLCASSSIGQGGYTFGSGTRLTVV.

Worth noting for this clonotype: Relative to the germline gene, one junction end is altered; a read error may explain this. J is TRBJ2-5 and V is TRBV7-2, with unresolved D. The DNA end lines up better with TRBJ2-7; the J call may be wrong. The CDR3 is made up of 15 amino acids. Looked up from germline, CDR1 is SGHTA and CDR2 is FQGNSA. The CDR3 nucleotides read TGTGCCAGCAGCTTAAGTCCCCGAGAATCCTCCGAGCAGTACTTC. Its protein product is CASSLSPRESSEQYF.

This chain connects TRBV3-1 to TRBJ2-2; tentatively, D is TRBD2 (5 bases). The V and J ends lost 3 bases and 3 bases respectively, with 11 bases between them. This CDR3 is built from 15 residues. Germline CDR1 reads LGHDT; CDR2 reads YNNKEL (reference sequence). The CDR3 DNA sequence: TGTGCCAGCAGCCATGAGCGGCCATACACCGGGGAGCTGTTTTTT. This codes for CASSHERPYTGELFF.

This clonotype is a singleton in its sample. CDR3 sequence reads: CASSLKAKVLGDEQFF. In nucleotides, the CDR3 is TGTGCCAGCAGCTTAAAGGCTAAAGTCCTCGGGGATGAGCAGTTCTTC. The chain has TRBV7-2 and TRBJ2-1; the D gene is possibly TRBD2 (5 bases). CDR1 and CDR2 from the germline V gene are SGHTA and FQGNSA. This CDR3 is 16 amino acids long. The V end lost 2 bases, the J end lost 8 bases, and 19 bases lay between the germline ends.

This clonotype was counted between two and nine times. The V and J genes are TRBV30 and TRBJ1-1, with D unclear. Looked up from germline, CDR1 is GTSNPN and CDR2 is SVGIG (reference sequence). The CDR3 totals 12 residues. V gave up 3 bases and J gave up 3 bases, with 8 bases separating them. Here the CDR3 DNA reads TGTGCCTGGAGCCGGGCTCACACTGAAGCTTTCTTT. Its translation: CAWSRAHTEAFF.